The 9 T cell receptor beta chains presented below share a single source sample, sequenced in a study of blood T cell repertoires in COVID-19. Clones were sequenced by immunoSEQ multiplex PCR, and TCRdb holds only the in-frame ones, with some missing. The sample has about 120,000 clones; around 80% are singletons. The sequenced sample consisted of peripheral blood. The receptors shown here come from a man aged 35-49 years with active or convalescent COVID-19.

DNA of the CDR3: TGTGCCGGCTCCGGGACAGGGGAGACCCAGTACTTC. Translated, it gives CAGSGTGETQYF. The chain has TRBV19 and TRBJ2-5, with 9 positions matching TRBD1. Per germline, CDR1 LNHDA and CDR2 SQIVND (reference sequence). The CDR3 loop spans 12 amino acids. V lost 11 bases, J lost 5 bases, and 6 bases stayed unmatched. Variable domain in full (rest from reference TRBV19 and TRBJ2-5): DGGITQSPKYLFRKEGQNVTLSCEQNLNHDAMYWYRQDPGQGLRLIYYSQIVNDFQKGDIAEGYSVSREKKESFPLTVTSAQKNPTAFYLCAGSGTGETQYFGPGTRLLVL.

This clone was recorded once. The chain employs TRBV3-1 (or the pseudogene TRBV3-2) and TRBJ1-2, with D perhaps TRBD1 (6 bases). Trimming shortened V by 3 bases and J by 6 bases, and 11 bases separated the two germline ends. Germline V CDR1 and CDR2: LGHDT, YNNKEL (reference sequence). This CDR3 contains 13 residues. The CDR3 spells CASSHDRSHGYTF. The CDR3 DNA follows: TGTGCCAGCAGCCACGACAGGTCCCATGGCTACACCTTC.

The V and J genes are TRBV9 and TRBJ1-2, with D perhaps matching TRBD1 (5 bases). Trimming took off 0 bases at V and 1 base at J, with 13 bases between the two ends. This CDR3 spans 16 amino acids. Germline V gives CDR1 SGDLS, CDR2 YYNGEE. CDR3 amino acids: CASSVAAGNLNYGYTF. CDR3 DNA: TGTGCCAGCAGCGTAGCGGCAGGGAACCTTAACTATGGCTACACCTTC.

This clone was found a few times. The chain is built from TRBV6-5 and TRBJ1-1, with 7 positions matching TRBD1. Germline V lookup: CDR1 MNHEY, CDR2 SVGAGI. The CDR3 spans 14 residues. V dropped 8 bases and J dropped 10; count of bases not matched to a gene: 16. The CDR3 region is CASREWRGPWGAFF. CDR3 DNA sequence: TGTGCCAGCCGGGAGTGGAGGGGGCCCTGGGGAGCTTTCTTT.

CDR3 sequence: CASSYNYEQYF. Written as DNA, the CDR3 is TGTGCCAGCAGTTATAACTACGAGCAGTACTTC. The chain combines TRBV6-5 with TRBJ2-7; D is ambiguous. The CDR3 sequence is 11 residues long. Germline V gene lookup returns CDR1 MNHEY and CDR2 SVGAGI. With 3 bases removed from V and 3 bases from J, the gap between germline ends came to 3 bases.

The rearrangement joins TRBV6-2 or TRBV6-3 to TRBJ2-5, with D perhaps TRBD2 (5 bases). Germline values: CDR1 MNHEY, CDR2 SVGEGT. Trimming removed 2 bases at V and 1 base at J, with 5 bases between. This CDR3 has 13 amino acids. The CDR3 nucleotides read TGTGCCAGCAGTTACGCGGGCCAAGAGACCCAGTACTTC. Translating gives CASSYAGQETQYF.

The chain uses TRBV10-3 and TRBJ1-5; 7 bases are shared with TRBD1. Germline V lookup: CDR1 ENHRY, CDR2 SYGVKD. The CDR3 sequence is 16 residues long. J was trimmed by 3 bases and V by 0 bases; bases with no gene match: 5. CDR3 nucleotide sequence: TGTGCCATCAGTGAGTCCGAACAGGGGTTCAATCAGCCCCAGCATTTT. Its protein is CAISESEQGFNQPQHF.

The CDR3: CASSYSGQGPHEQYF. The CDR3 DNA sequence: TGTGCCAGCAGTTACTCCGGACAGGGGCCCCACGAGCAGTACTTC. The chain carries TRBV6-5 and TRBJ2-7, with TRBD1 matching over 9 bases. The junction had 5 bases not matched to a gene; V was cut back by 0 bases and J by 5 bases. This CDR3 spans 15 amino acids. Germline V lookup: CDR1 MNHEY, CDR2 SVGAGI.

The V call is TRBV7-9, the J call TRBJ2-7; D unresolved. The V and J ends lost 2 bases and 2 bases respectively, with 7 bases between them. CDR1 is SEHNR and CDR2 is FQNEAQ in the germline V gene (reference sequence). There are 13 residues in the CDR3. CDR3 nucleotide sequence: TGTGCCAGCAGCTTATCGGTAACCTACGAGCAGTACTTC. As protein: CASSLSVTYEQYF.